The 10 T cell receptor beta chains below all came from one sample that was sequenced in a study of blood T cell repertoires in COVID-19. The assay was immunoSEQ multiplex PCR, and TCRdb's table has in-frame clones only and misses some. In the table there are 300,000 to 350,000 clones, around 90% of which are singletons. Sequencing was performed on PBMCs or T cells enriched from blood (not recorded which). The receptors here all came from a man between 25 and 39 years old who had recovered from COVID-19.

The chain links TRBV11-2 to TRBJ1-5; weak D call: TRBD1 (6 bases). The CDR3 contains 14 residues. CDR1 SGHAT and CDR2 FQNNGV come from the germline V gene. V gave up 2 bases and J gave up 7 bases, with 12 bases separating them. CDR3 sequence: CASSLTGQIQPQHF. The CDR3, as DNA: TGTGCCAGCAGCTTAACCGGACAGATCCAGCCCCAGCATTTT.

V usage is TRBV3-1 (or the pseudogene TRBV3-2) and J usage is TRBJ2-3, with 7 bases fitting TRBD2. J was trimmed by 0 bases and V by 2 bases; bases with no gene match: 5. Per the germline V gene, CDR1 is LGHDT and CDR2 is YNNKEL (reference sequence). This CDR3 contains 16 residues. This CDR3 reads CASSQFAAGSTDTQYF. The CDR3 DNA follows: TGTGCCAGCAGCCAATTTGCAGCGGGGAGCACAGATACGCAGTATTTT.

The chain has TRBV5-6 and TRBJ1-1; no clear D. Between the trimmed V and J ends, which lost 2 bases and 0 bases, there was a span of 11 bases. Germline V lookup: CDR1 SGHDT, CDR2 YYEEEE. The CDR3 has 15 residues. CDR3 sequence reads: CASSFGQALNTEAFF. CDR3 DNA: TGTGCCAGCAGCTTTGGTCAGGCCCTGAACACTGAAGCTTTCTTT.

This clone was seen a single time. The chain links TRBV5-1 to TRBJ2-7, with 8 bases that match TRBD1. Germline V gives CDR1 SGHRS, CDR2 YFSETQ. J gave up 2 bases and V 1 base, and 5 bases lay outside the gene matches. CDR3 length: 15 residues. This chain's CDR3 is CASSLSTGGPYEQYF. The CDR3 DNA sequence: TGCGCCAGCAGCTTGAGTACAGGGGGACCCTACGAGCAGTACTTC.

V gene TRBV18 combines with J gene TRBJ1-5, with D possibly matching TRBD1 (6 bases). Germline lookup yields CDR1 KGHSH and CDR2 LQKENI. Trimming cost V 3 bases and J 3 bases, with 12 bases left between them. The CDR3 runs 15 residues. CDR3 loop: CASSPRQVDNQPQHF. CDR3 nucleotides: TGTGCCAGCTCACCGAGACAGGTCGACAATCAGCCCCAGCATTTT.

This chain uses TRBV5-1 with TRBJ1-1, with TRBD1 matching over 8 bases. The germline V gene encodes CDR1 SGHRS and CDR2 YFSETQ. The CDR3 length is 16 residues. V shed 4 bases and J 0 bases; nucleotides not matched to a gene: 8. The CDR3 region is CASSPMTGALNTEAFF. For the CDR3, the DNA is TGCGCCAGCAGCCCAATGACAGGGGCGTTGAACACTGAAGCTTTCTTT.

This chain joins TRBV2 and TRBJ2-1; 8 bases are shared with TRBD2. Germline CDR1 reads SNHLY; CDR2 reads FYNNEI. CDR3 length: 16 residues. With 6 bases clipped from V and 4 bases from J, the junction kept 11 bases outside the gene matches. CDR3: CASSGLRGLGYNEQFF. For the CDR3, the DNA is TGTGCCAGCAGCGGGTTAAGGGGACTAGGTTACAATGAGCAGTTCTTC.

With respect to this clone: Being one base from a much bigger clone, this may be a read error. The chain joins TRBV28 to TRBJ1-2; 7 bases are a match to TRBD1. V lost 6 bases, J lost 3 bases, and 1 base stayed unmatched. The CDR3 loop spans 12 amino acids. CDR1 is MDHEN and CDR2 is SYDVKM in the germline V gene. CDR3 sequence: CASSTGDYGYTF. The CDR3, as DNA: TGTGCCAGCAGCACAGGGGACTATGGCTACACCTTC.

As regards this clone: In the same sample, other DNA sequences code for this CDR3. The chain couples TRBV5-1 to TRBJ2-3, with 10 bases aligning to TRBD2. V was pared by 0 bases and J by 4 bases, with 2 bases of the junction left unmatched. Germline CDR1 SGHRS, CDR2 YFSETQ. The CDR3 totals 15 residues. The CDR3 reads CASSLEAGGADTQYF. The CDR3 DNA is TGCGCCAGCAGCTTGGAAGCGGGGGGGGCAGATACGCAGTATTTT.

The chain couples TRBV28 to TRBJ2-2, with 7 bases matching TRBD2. The CDR3 length is 16 residues. J lost 1 base, V lost 6 bases, and 8 bases had no gene match. Germline loops: CDR1 MDHEN, CDR2 SYDVKM. The CDR3 bases are TGTGCCAGCAGCTCCACTGGCGGGGGGAACACCGGGGAGCTGTTTTTT. Its translation is CASSSTGGGNTGELFF.